The present TCR beta chain was sequenced within a study of T cells in Graves' hyperthyroidism and ophthalmopathy. Points from the study as a whole: Onset of ophthalmopathy came a median approximately 6.5 months after the model predicted it. Blood held most thyroid clonotypes expanded above 0.001 frequency.

Patients were excluded for uncontrolled infection, other autoimmune disease, pregnancy or lactation. RNA transcripts provided the source from which TCR beta CDR3 regions were amplified. First-round RT-PCR of the TCR CDR3 relied on the HTBI primer set. TCRdb processed the multiplex PCR reads anew with MiXCR; each CDR3 protein has one entry. This table holds a few hundred thousand distinct CDR3 sequences, 15% found once. This clonotype was counted many times. The antigen is undetermined. CDR1 and CDR2 from the germline V gene are KGHSH and LQKENI. The V and J ends lost 3 bases and 12 bases respectively, with 14 bases between them. This CDR3 has 12 residues.

Sequencing input: blood. The chain has TRBV18 and TRBJ2-5, with a weak D call TRBD1 (6 bases). The receptor comes from a woman in her 30s with Graves' hyperthyroidism. In DNA, the CDR3 is TGTGCCAGCTCACCCCTAAGGGGGATGGAGTACTTC. Protein: CASSPLRGMEYF.